The 11 T cell receptor beta chains listed next were all sequenced from one sample in a study of cytomegalovirus exposure and HLA in healthy donors. Amplification used 60 Vbeta primers and 13 Jbeta primers. Clones were sequenced by immunoSEQ multiplex PCR, and TCRdb holds only the in-frame ones, with some missing. The sample consists of around 190,000 clones, 70% to 90% of them appearing once. The sequenced sample was PBMCs. The receptor set was obtained from a woman aged 18-29 years in good health and CMV-seronegative.

This clone has only one observation. The CDR3 region is CASRRQGATEAFF. The CDR3 nucleotides are TGTGCCAGCAGGCGACAGGGGGCAACTGAAGCTTTCTTT. The chain combines TRBV27 with TRBJ1-1, with 10 bases fitting TRBD1. V shed 6 bases and J 5 bases; nucleotides not matched to a gene: 3. Germline CDR1 MNHEY, CDR2 SMNVEV (reference sequence). This CDR3 has 13 amino acids.

This clone was detected a few times. This chain connects TRBV5-4 to TRBJ2-7; D possibly corresponds to TRBD1 (6 bases). The CDR3 sequence is 14 residues long. V was pared by 4 bases and J by 0 bases, with 11 bases between. CDR1 and CDR2 from the germline V gene are SGHNT and YYREEE (reference sequence). The CDR3 region has the DNA TGTGCCAGCAGCAACAGACAGGACTCCTACGAGCAGTACTTC. Translating it yields CASSNRQDSYEQYF.

The CDR3 loop reads CASGGARLYGYTF. The CDR3 nucleotides read TGTGCCAGCGGGGGGGCGCGACTCTATGGCTACACCTTC. This sequence joins TRBV2 and TRBJ1-2; TRBD1 is a possible D gene (6 bases). Germline V gene sequence: CDR1 SNHLY, CDR2 FYNNEI. Between the trimmed V and J ends, which lost 8 bases and 4 bases, there was a span of 14 bases. This CDR3 is built from 13 residues.

CDR3 protein: CASSSGVKETQYF. In nucleotides, the CDR3 is TGTGCCAGCAGCTCCGGGGTTAAAGAGACCCAGTACTTC. V is TRBV11-2 and J is TRBJ2-5; D is possibly TRBD2 (5 bases). Trimming pared 4 bases from V and 3 bases from J, leaving 9 bases between. CDR3 size: 13 residues. Germline values: CDR1 SGHAT, CDR2 FQNNGV.

The V and J genes are TRBV14 and TRBJ2-2; D unresolved. The CDR3 has 13 amino acids. The V end was cut by 2 bases, the J end by 3 bases, with 4 bases between. Germline loops: CDR1 SGHDN, CDR2 FVKESK. This chain's CDR3 is CASSQLYTGELFF. In nucleotides, the CDR3 is TGTGCCAGCAGCCAACTCTACACCGGGGAGCTGTTTTTT. Combining the CDR3 with reference TRBV14 and TRBJ2-2 gives the whole variable domain EAGVTQFPSHSVIEKGQTVTLRCDPISGHDNLYWYRRVMGKEIKFLLHFVKESKQDESGMPNNRFLAERTGGTYSTLKVQPAELEDSGVYFCASSQLYTGELFFGEGSRLTVL.

The chain recombines TRBV29-1 with TRBJ2-5; 9 bases are shared with TRBD2. The end of the DNA aligns better with TRBJ2-7, so the J call may be wrong. CDR1 is SQVTM, CDR2 ANQGSEA, per germline. The CDR3 runs to 14 residues. The CDR3 spells CSADLAGQTYEQYF. Written as DNA, the CDR3 is TGCAGCGCCGATCTAGCGGGGCAGACCTACGAGCAGTACTTC.

This clone was counted only a few times. The chain uses TRBV6-1 and TRBJ1-4; 9 bases are a match to TRBD1. Germline loops: CDR1 MNHNS, CDR2 SASEGT. The CDR3 is 14 residues long. The V and J ends lost 5 bases and 5 bases, in that order; junction bases with no gene match: 3. The CDR3: CASSWTGVNEKLFF. The CDR3 bases are TGTGCCAGCAGTTGGACAGGGGTGAATGAAAAACTGTTTTTT.

This clone is a singleton in its sample. V gene TRBV11-2 combines with J gene TRBJ2-7; 8 bases line up with TRBD1. This CDR3 spans 15 amino acids. V shed 3 bases, J shed 5 bases, and the junction held 9 bases outside the gene matches. Germline CDR1 reads SGHAT; CDR2 reads FQNNGV. The CDR3 here is CASSLVAGQGHEQYF. CDR3 coding DNA: TGTGCCAGCAGCTTGGTCGCCGGACAGGGCCACGAGCAGTACTTC.

The chain couples TRBV19 to TRBJ1-1; 10 nucleotides match TRBD1. Germline-derived CDR1 and CDR2 are LNHDA and SQIVND (reference sequence). This CDR3 is built from 15 residues. V dropped 6 bases and J dropped 11; count of bases not matched to a gene: 15. The CDR3 DNA reads TGTGCCAGTAGCCGACCCGGGACAGGGGCGGTTGATGCTTTCTTT. Protein sequence: CASSRPGTGAVDAFF.

V usage is TRBV2 and J usage is TRBJ2-3; 9 bases are shared with TRBD1. This CDR3 is built from 14 residues. Per the germline V gene, CDR1 is SNHLY and CDR2 is FYNNEI. V dropped 6 bases and J dropped 4; count of bases not matched to a gene: 5. In DNA, the CDR3 is TGTGCCAGCAGGTTCGGACAGGGGTCAGATACGCAGTATTTT. This gives the protein CASRFGQGSDTQYF.

The genes are TRBV6-4 and TRBJ2-1; 8 positions match TRBD2. The V gene's germline CDR1 is MRHNA and CDR2 SNTAGT. The CDR3 is made up of 14 amino acids. J gave up 8 bases and V 4 bases, and 7 bases lay outside the gene matches. The CDR3: CASSVFPLADEQFF. CDR3 coding DNA: TGTGCCAGCAGTGTTTTCCCACTAGCGGATGAGCAGTTCTTC.